A selection of T cell receptor beta chains follows, all from one sample in a study of T cells after yellow fever vaccination. TCRdb reprocessed the 5' RACE reads via MiXCR and lists one record per CDR3 protein. The sample lists fewer than 450,000 distinct CDR3 sequences, around a tenth occurring once. The sample here was PBMCs, taken on the day of the first yellow fever vaccination. Receptors originate from a man between 18 and 35 years old who received the YFV17D yellow fever vaccine. Each CDR3 is given without its conserved first and last residue. Each record gives: V gene, J gene, D gene, clone size, CDR3 protein. A D gene is named only where the DNA matches it firmly. Clone size is given for some rows only: seen once, a few or many times, or a class if the clone is expanded.

v_call: TRBV29-1; j_call: TRBJ2-5; d_call: .; clone_size: .; cdr3_aa: SVVTSRQETQY
v_call: TRBV5-1; j_call: TRBJ1-1; d_call: .; clone_size: many; cdr3_aa: ASSLGSGPYQEAF
v_call: TRBV4-3; j_call: TRBJ1-2; d_call: .; clone_size: few; cdr3_aa: ASSQDREGGYT
v_call: TRBV5-5; j_call: TRBJ2-5; d_call: .; clone_size: .; cdr3_aa: ASSLYGGDETQY
v_call: TRBV6-5; j_call: TRBJ1-3; d_call: .; clone_size: many; cdr3_aa: ASRGPGNTIY
v_call: TRBV6-5; j_call: TRBJ2-6; d_call: .; clone_size: .; cdr3_aa: ASSYTGAGANVLT
v_call: TRBV5-1; j_call: TRBJ2-3; d_call: .; clone_size: .; cdr3_aa: ASSLLELTGTDTQY
v_call: TRBV3-1; j_call: TRBJ2-5; d_call: .; clone_size: .; cdr3_aa: ASSRSGLAQETQY
v_call: TRBV18; j_call: TRBJ2-5; d_call: .; clone_size: .; cdr3_aa: ASSVRQGGETQY
v_call: TRBV5-1; j_call: TRBJ2-5; d_call: .; clone_size: .; cdr3_aa: ASSPQGGEDETQY
v_call: TRBV5-1; j_call: TRBJ1-1; d_call: .; clone_size: .; cdr3_aa: ASSLEGQTF
v_call: TRBV6-5; j_call: TRBJ1-2; d_call: .; clone_size: few; cdr3_aa: ASSYRGPSGYT
v_call: TRBV20-1; j_call: TRBJ2-1; d_call: .; clone_size: many; cdr3_aa: SARPTENEQF
v_call: TRBV6-5; j_call: TRBJ2-2; d_call: .; clone_size: few; cdr3_aa: ASSWTDTGELF
v_call: TRBV11-2; j_call: TRBJ2-7; d_call: .; clone_size: .; cdr3_aa: ASSENPQIIGSYEQY
v_call: TRBV4-3; j_call: TRBJ1-2; d_call: .; clone_size: few; cdr3_aa: ASSHRQGYGYT
v_call: TRBV4-1; j_call: TRBJ1-6; d_call: .; clone_size: .; cdr3_aa: ASRPGSSNSPLH
v_call: TRBV5-1; j_call: TRBJ2-3; d_call: TRBD2; clone_size: many; cdr3_aa: ATSSSGGAHTQY
v_call: TRBV7-9; j_call: TRBJ2-3; d_call: TRBD2; clone_size: .; cdr3_aa: ASYRLAGGTDTQY
v_call: TRBV27; j_call: TRBJ2-3; d_call: .; clone_size: many; cdr3_aa: ASSVPGTDTQY
v_call: TRBV20-1; j_call: TRBJ1-1; d_call: .; clone_size: .; cdr3_aa: SARGDSLNTEAF
v_call: TRBV20-1; j_call: TRBJ1-5; d_call: .; clone_size: few; cdr3_aa: SAPSGDIGYQPQH
v_call: TRBV4-3; j_call: TRBJ2-5; d_call: TRBD1; clone_size: .; cdr3_aa: ASSLNRGGETQY
v_call: TRBV5-1; j_call: TRBJ1-1; d_call: .; clone_size: many; cdr3_aa: ASSLDSTNTEAF
v_call: TRBV4-1; j_call: TRBJ2-5; d_call: .; clone_size: .; cdr3_aa: ASSQDERGIQETQY
v_call: TRBV6-5; j_call: TRBJ2-4; d_call: .; clone_size: many; cdr3_aa: ATSSPIFQAKNIQY
v_call: TRBV4-1; j_call: TRBJ2-7; d_call: TRBD1; clone_size: few; cdr3_aa: ASSQAGQEFYEQY
v_call: TRBV4-3; j_call: TRBJ2-3; d_call: .; clone_size: .; cdr3_aa: ASSQIAGRTDTQY
v_call: TRBV7-2; j_call: TRBJ2-3; d_call: .; clone_size: many; cdr3_aa: ASSLAMVDTQY
v_call: TRBV3-1; j_call: TRBJ1-1; d_call: .; clone_size: few; cdr3_aa: ASSPQHAKTEAF
v_call: TRBV4-3; j_call: TRBJ2-5; d_call: TRBD2; clone_size: .; cdr3_aa: ASSQDVASGGKETQY
v_call: TRBV29-1; j_call: TRBJ1-2; d_call: .; clone_size: many; cdr3_aa: SVEHYGYT
v_call: TRBV14; j_call: TRBJ2-1; d_call: TRBD2; clone_size: few; cdr3_aa: ASSPNAGGTEQF
v_call: TRBV5-4; j_call: TRBJ2-4; d_call: .; clone_size: .; cdr3_aa: ASSLVGLLAKNIQY
v_call: TRBV12-3/TRBV12-4; j_call: TRBJ2-2; d_call: .; clone_size: few; cdr3_aa: ASSGILARNTGELF
v_call: TRBV6-2/TRBV6-3; j_call: TRBJ2-3; d_call: .; clone_size: .; cdr3_aa: ASSSSWSTDTQY
v_call: TRBV9; j_call: TRBJ1-4; d_call: .; clone_size: .; cdr3_aa: ASSAGQLTAEGLF
v_call: TRBV7-9; j_call: TRBJ1-1; d_call: .; clone_size: few; cdr3_aa: ASSPLRTEAF
v_call: TRBV6-2/TRBV6-3; j_call: TRBJ2-4; d_call: TRBD1; clone_size: few; cdr3_aa: ASSPRTGGVNIQY
v_call: TRBV5-6; j_call: TRBJ1-2; d_call: .; clone_size: .; cdr3_aa: ASSLTSDYSYGYT
v_call: TRBV7-9; j_call: TRBJ1-2; d_call: TRBD1; clone_size: .; cdr3_aa: ASTLWGTEQSYGYT